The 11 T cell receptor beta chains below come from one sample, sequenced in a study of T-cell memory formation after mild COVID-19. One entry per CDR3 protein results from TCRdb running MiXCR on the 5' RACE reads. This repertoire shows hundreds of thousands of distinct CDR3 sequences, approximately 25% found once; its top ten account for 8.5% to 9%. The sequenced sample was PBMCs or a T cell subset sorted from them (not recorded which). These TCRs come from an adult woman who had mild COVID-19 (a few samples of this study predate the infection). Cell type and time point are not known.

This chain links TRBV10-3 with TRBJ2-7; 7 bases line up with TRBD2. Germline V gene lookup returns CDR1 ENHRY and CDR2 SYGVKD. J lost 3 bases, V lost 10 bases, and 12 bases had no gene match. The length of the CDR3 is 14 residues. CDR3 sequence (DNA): TGTGCCACCGCGATTGGACTAGGGGTCTACGAGCAGTACTTC. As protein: CATAIGLGVYEQYF.

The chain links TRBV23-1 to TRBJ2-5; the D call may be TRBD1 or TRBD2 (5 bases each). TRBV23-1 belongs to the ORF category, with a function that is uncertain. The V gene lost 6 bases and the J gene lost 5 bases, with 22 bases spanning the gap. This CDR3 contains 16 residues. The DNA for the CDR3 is TGCGCCAGCAGCCTTCACCCGAGGGGAATGGGGGAGACCCAGTACTTC. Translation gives CASSLHPRGMGETQYF.

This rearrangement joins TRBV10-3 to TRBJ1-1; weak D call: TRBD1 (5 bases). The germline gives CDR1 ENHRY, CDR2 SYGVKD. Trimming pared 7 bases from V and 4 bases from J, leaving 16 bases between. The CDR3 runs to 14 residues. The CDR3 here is CAIIGDSGGTEAFF. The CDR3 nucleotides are TGTGCCATCATAGGGGACTCTGGGGGCACTGAAGCTTTCTTT.

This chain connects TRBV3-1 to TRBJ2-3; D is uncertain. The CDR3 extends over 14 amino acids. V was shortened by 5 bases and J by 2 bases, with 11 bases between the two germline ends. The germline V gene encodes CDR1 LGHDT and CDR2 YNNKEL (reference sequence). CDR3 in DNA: TGTGCCAGCAGCTCGACCGTTGACACAGATACGCAGTATTTT. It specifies CASSSTVDTDTQYF.

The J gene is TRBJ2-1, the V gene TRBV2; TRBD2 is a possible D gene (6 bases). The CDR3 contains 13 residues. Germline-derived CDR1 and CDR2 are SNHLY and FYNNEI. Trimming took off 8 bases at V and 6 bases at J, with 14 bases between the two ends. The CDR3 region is CASAGGIANEQFF. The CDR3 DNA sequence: TGTGCCAGCGCCGGGGGAATAGCCAATGAGCAGTTCTTC.

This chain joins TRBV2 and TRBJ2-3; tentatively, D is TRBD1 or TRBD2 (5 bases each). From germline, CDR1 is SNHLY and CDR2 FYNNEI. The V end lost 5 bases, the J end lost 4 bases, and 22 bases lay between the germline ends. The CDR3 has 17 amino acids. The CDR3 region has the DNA TGTGCCAGCAGTCCCTGGAGAGGGGCAACTGGCCCAGATACGCAGTATTTT. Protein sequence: CASSPWRGATGPDTQYF.

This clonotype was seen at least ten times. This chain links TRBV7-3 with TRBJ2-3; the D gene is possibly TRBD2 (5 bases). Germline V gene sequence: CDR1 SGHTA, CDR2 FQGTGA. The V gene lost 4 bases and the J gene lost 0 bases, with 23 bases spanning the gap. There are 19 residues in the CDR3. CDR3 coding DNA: TGTGCCAGCAGCTCGAAGGGAGCGGCAACCAATCCAAGCACAGATACGCAGTATTTT. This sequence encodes CASSSKGAATNPSTDTQYF.

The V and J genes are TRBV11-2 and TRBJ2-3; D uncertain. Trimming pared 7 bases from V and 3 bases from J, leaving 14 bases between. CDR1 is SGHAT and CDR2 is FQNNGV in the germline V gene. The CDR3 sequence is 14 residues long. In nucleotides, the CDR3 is TGTGCCAGCACCCCGGAGTTCGGGACAGATACGCAGTATTTT. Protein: CASTPEFGTDTQYF.

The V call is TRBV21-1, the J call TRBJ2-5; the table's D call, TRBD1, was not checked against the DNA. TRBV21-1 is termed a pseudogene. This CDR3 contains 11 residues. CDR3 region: CAIARGETQYF. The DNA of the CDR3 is TGTGCCATTGCTCGGGGGGAGACCCAGTACTTC.

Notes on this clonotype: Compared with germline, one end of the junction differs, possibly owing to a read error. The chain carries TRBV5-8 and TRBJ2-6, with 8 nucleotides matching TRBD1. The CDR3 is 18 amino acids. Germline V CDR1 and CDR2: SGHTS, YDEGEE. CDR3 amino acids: CASILGGQGHSGANVLTF. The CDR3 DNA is TGTGCCAGCATCTTGGGCGGACAGGGCCACTCTGGGGCCAACGTCCTGACTTTC.

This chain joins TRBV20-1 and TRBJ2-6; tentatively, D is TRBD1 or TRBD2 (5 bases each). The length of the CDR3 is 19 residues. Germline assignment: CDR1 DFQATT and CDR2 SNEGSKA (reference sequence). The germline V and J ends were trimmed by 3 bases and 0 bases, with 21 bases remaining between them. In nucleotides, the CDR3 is TGCAGTGCTAGTCGGGAAGTGATGGGGGAACACTCTGGGGCCAACGTCCTGACTTTC. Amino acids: CSASREVMGEHSGANVLTF.